The rows below give T cell receptor beta chains drawn from one sample of a study of identical twins. One entry per CDR3 protein results from TCRdb running MiXCR on the 5' RACE reads. The sample yields 400,000 to 600,000 distinct CDR3 sequences, about 22% seen once. The same data also went into a second study, on yellow fever vaccine responses in identical twins.

The sample taken for sequencing was CD4+ T cells sorted from blood. The receptors derive from a woman aged 18-35 years in good health. Each CDR3 is given with its conserved first and last residue. Each record gives: D gene, clone size, V gene, J gene, CDR3 protein, CDR3 DNA. D genes are given only for firm matches. Only some rows state a clone size, as once, few, many or a class for expanded clones.

TRBD2	.	TRBV24-1	TRBJ2-7	CATSATGGGRSKQYF	TGTGCCACCAGTGCCACGGGTGGCGGGAGATCGAAGCAGTACTTC
TRBD2	.	TRBV2	TRBJ2-1	CASKREGNEQFF	TGTGCCAGCAAGCGGGAGGGGAATGAGCAGTTCTTC
TRBD2	.	TRBV20-1	TRBJ2-7	CSASRTSAYEQYF	TGCAGTGCCAGTCGGACTAGCGCCTACGAGCAGTACTTC
.	.	TRBV7-7	TRBJ2-3	CASSSTGFSTDTQYF	TGTGCCAGCAGCTCTACAGGGTTTAGCACAGATACGCAGTATTTT
.	.	TRBV12-3/TRBV12-4	TRBJ1-5	CASSPWRYSNQPQHF	TGTGCCAGCAGCCCCTGGAGGTATAGCAATCAGCCCCAGCATTTT
.	.	TRBV27	TRBJ2-2	CASSWTTNTGELFF	TGTGCCAGCAGTTGGACGACAAACACCGGGGAGCTGTTTTTT
.	few	TRBV7-9	TRBJ2-3	CASSPRQSTDTQYF	TGTGCCAGCAGCCCCCGACAGAGCACAGATACGCAGTATTTT
TRBD2	few	TRBV20-1	TRBJ2-1	CSASLLAGKNNEQFF	TGCAGTGCCTCTCTCCTAGCGGGGAAAAACAATGAGCAGTTCTTC
.	many	TRBV11-3	TRBJ2-1	CASSLTVNEQFF	TGTGCCAGCAGCTTAACTGTCAATGAGCAGTTCTTC
.	.	TRBV14	TRBJ1-1	CASSQELDTEAFF	TGTGCCAGCAGCCAAGAGTTGGACACTGAAGCTTTCTTT
.	many	TRBV12-3/TRBV12-4	TRBJ1-5	CASSLWGGNQPQHF	TGTGCCAGCAGTTTGTGGGGGGGCAATCAGCCCCAGCATTTT
.	once	TRBV12-5	TRBJ2-2	CASGLADPRQAGELFF	TGTGCTAGTGGTTTGGCAGACCCAAGACAGGCCGGGGAGCTGTTTTTT
.	.	TRBV12-3/TRBV12-4	TRBJ2-5	CASSLAQGRETQYF	TGTGCCAGCAGTTTAGCACAGGGTAGGGAGACCCAGTACTTC
.	.	TRBV29-1	TRBJ1-5	CSVTDQAGDQPQHF	TGCAGCGTGACGGACCAGGCAGGGGATCAGCCCCAGCATTTT
.	.	TRBV20-1	TRBJ2-1	CSAAGTSRVGTEQFF	TGCAGTGCGGCCGGGACTTCCAGGGTGGGCACTGAGCAGTTCTTC
.	once	TRBV10-3	TRBJ2-3	CAIGGTGASTDTQYF	TGTGCCATCGGGGGAACTGGAGCTAGCACAGATACGCAGTATTTT
.	.	TRBV20-1	TRBJ2-5	CSALGGLETQYF	TGCAGTGCGCTGGGGGGGCTTGAGACCCAGTACTTC
.	once	TRBV7-3	TRBJ2-3	CASSLTITDTQYF	TGTGCCAGCAGCTTAACTATCACAGATACGCAGTATTTT
TRBD1	few	TRBV7-8	TRBJ2-7	CASSGGTGTYEQYF	TGTGCCAGCAGCGGAGGGACAGGAACCTACGAGCAGTACTTC
.	.	TRBV20-1	TRBJ1-5	CSARESGDNQPQHF	TGCAGTGCTAGAGAATCGGGGGACAATCAGCCCCAGCATTTT
TRBD1	few	TRBV4-1	TRBJ1-2	CASKGQGAGYGYTF	TGCGCCAGCAAGGGGCAGGGGGCAGGCTATGGCTACACCTTC
.	.	TRBV15	TRBJ1-5	CATSSDRNQPQHF	TGTGCCACCAGCAGCGACAGGAATCAGCCCCAGCATTTT
.	few	TRBV5-1	TRBJ2-2	CASSLSRANTGELFF	TGCGCCAGCAGCTTGTCTAGGGCCAACACCGGGGAGCTGTTTTTT
.	.	TRBV6-5	TRBJ2-1	CASSYSIGGSYNEQFF	TGTGCCAGCAGTTACTCGATTGGGGGCTCCTACAATGAGCAGTTCTTC
.	.	TRBV6-2/TRBV6-3	TRBJ1-2	CASSHRRTGPGYTF	TGTGCCAGCAGTCACCGGCGGACCGGGCCGGGCTACACCTTC
.	few	TRBV7-3	TRBJ2-4	CASSPGTDSKNIQYF	TGTGCCAGCAGCCCCGGGACGGACTCCAAAAACATTCAGTACTTC
.	.	TRBV5-1	TRBJ2-5	CASSLGGTAQETQYF	TGCGCCAGCAGCTTGGGGGGGACTGCGCAAGAGACCCAGTACTTC
.	.	TRBV19	TRBJ2-2	CASSLSGHPTGELFF	TGTGCCAGTAGCTTATCGGGACACCCCACCGGGGAGCTGTTTTTT
.	few	TRBV5-1	TRBJ2-3	CASSASGESTDTQYF	TGCGCCAGCAGCGCGTCAGGGGAGAGCACAGATACGCAGTATTTT
TRBD1	few	TRBV5-1	TRBJ1-6	CASSEGQGFYNSPLHF	TGCGCCAGCAGCGAGGGACAGGGGTTCTATAATTCACCCCTCCACTTT
.	few	TRBV5-1	TRBJ2-1	CASTTSGTGSNEQFF	TGCGCCAGCACAACGTCAGGGACCGGGAGCAATGAGCAGTTCTTC
.	few	TRBV20-1	TRBJ2-5	CSARDMGLETQYF	TGCAGTGCTAGAGATATGGGTCTGGAGACCCAGTACTTC
.	few	TRBV2	TRBJ2-2	CASREPGELFF	TGTGCCAGCAGAGAACCCGGGGAGCTGTTTTTT
TRBD1	few	TRBV3-1	TRBJ2-2	CASSQDLTGKTGELFF	TGTGCCAGCAGCCAAGATTTGACAGGGAAAACCGGGGAGCTGTTTTTT
.	.	TRBV5-4	TRBJ1-1	CASSQGRANTEAFF	TGTGCCAGCAGCCAGGGACGGGCGAACACTGAAGCTTTCTTT
TRBD2	.	TRBV12-3/TRBV12-4	TRBJ2-3	CASSLQIAGVGGTDTQYF	TGTGCCAGCAGTTTACAGATAGCGGGGGTAGGAGGCACAGATACGCAGTATTTT
.	few	TRBV24-1	TRBJ1-6	CATRGAENSPLHF	TGTGCCACCCGAGGGGCTGAGAATTCACCCCTCCACTTT
.	few	TRBV29-1	TRBJ1-2	CSVEVAYGYTF	TGCAGCGTTGAGGTTGCATATGGCTACACCTTC
.	.	TRBV14	TRBJ2-7	CASSQQGWEQYF	TGTGCCAGCAGCCAACAGGGGTGGGAGCAGTACTTC
TRBD2	few	TRBV4-2	TRBJ2-1	CASSQGTSKGDNEQFF	TGTGCCAGCAGCCAAGGGACTAGTAAAGGTGACAATGAGCAGTTCTTC
.	few	TRBV12-3/TRBV12-4	TRBJ2-3	CASISTALGTQYF	TGTGCCAGCATAAGTACGGCTTTGGGTACGCAGTATTTT
.	.	TRBV11-2	TRBJ1-2	CASSLQGLGATDTF	TGTGCCAGCAGCTTACAGGGGCTGGGAGCTACGGACACCTTC
.	.	TRBV2	TRBJ2-7	CASNREALYEQYF	TGTGCCAGCAATAGGGAGGCCCTCTACGAGCAGTACTTC
.	few	TRBV20-1	TRBJ2-5	CSGREETQYF	TGCAGTGGGCGCGAAGAGACCCAGTACTTC
.	.	TRBV19	TRBJ1-5	CASSSKELSNQPQHF	TGTGCCAGTAGTAGTAAGGAGTTGAGCAATCAGCCCCAGCATTTT